A selection of T cell receptor beta chains follows, all from one sample in a study of identical twins. MiXCR, run by TCRdb on the 5' RACE reads, gives a single entry per CDR3 protein. Here the sample spans 200,000 to 250,000 distinct CDR3 sequences, over 9.5% being singletons. These data were also reused for a study on yellow fever vaccine responses in identical twins.

Specimen: memory (CD45RO+) T cells sorted from blood. All receptors derive from a woman aged 18 to 35 in good health. Each CDR3 is given with its conserved first and last residue. Fields, in order: J gene, CDR3 length, D gene, clone size, V gene, CDR3 DNA, CDR3 protein. The D gene is left open where the match is weak. Size is omitted from some rows. Given values are once, few, many or a class for expanded clones.

TRBJ2-7 | 14 | . | . | TRBV2 | TGTGCCAGCAGTCCTATAGTGTTAGGCTACGAGCAGTACTTC | CASSPIVLGYEQYF
TRBJ2-4 | 15 | TRBD2 | few | TRBV20-1 | TGCAGTGCCCCGGGGGCTAGCGGGAACGAAAACATTCAGTACTTC | CSAPGASGNENIQYF
TRBJ2-5 | 11 | . | few | TRBV29-1 | TGCAGCGTTTTGACAGAAGAGACCCAGTACTTC | CSVLTEETQYF
TRBJ1-6 | 14 | . | . | TRBV5-1 | TGCGCCAGCAGCTTTCGGGGGACGGATTCACCCCTCCACTTT | CASSFRGTDSPLHF
TRBJ2-7 | 14 | . | many | TRBV12-3/TRBV12-4 | TGTGCCAGCAGTCCCGGGGGAAAAATCAACGAGCAGTACTTC | CASSPGGKINEQYF
TRBJ2-7 | 15 | . | . | TRBV20-1 | TGCAGTGCTAGAGTACGCAGTGGAGGTCCCTACGAGCAGTACTTC | CSARVRSGGPYEQYF
TRBJ2-7 | 14 | TRBD2 | . | TRBV20-1 | TGCAGTGCTCAGAGCGGGAGGGTCTCTTACGAGCAGTACTTC | CSAQSGRVSYEQYF
TRBJ2-5 | 14 | . | . | TRBV28 | TGTGCCAGCAGCTCCCCCCGGACACAAGAGACCCAGTACTTC | CASSSPRTQETQYF
TRBJ2-1 | 15 | TRBD2 | few | TRBV20-1 | TGCAGTGCTAGAGATGTGGGGGGGGTCTACAATGAGCAGTTCTTC | CSARDVGGVYNEQFF
TRBJ2-7 | 11 | . | . | TRBV20-1 | TGCAGTGCTTCTCAGAGCTACGAGCAGTACTTC | CSASQSYEQYF
TRBJ2-2 | 15 | . | . | TRBV5-1 | TGCGCCAGCACTCCGGGCCCAGCGGGCACCGGGGAGCTGTTTTTT | CASTPGPAGTGELFF
TRBJ1-6 | 14 | TRBD1 | . | TRBV10-3 | TGTGCCATCAGTGAGCGGACAGGAGGTTCACCCCTCCACTTT | CAISERTGGSPLHF
TRBJ2-3 | 15 | . | few | TRBV6-4 | TGTGCCAGCAGTGACTCGGCGGCTAGCACAGATACGCAGTATTTT | CASSDSAASTDTQYF
TRBJ2-7 | 15 | TRBD2 | few | TRBV28 | TGTGCCACGACCAAGACTAGCGGGGGGGCGTACGAGCAGTACTTC | CATTKTSGGAYEQYF
TRBJ2-7 | 13 | . | few | TRBV20-1 | TGCAGTGCTCCCGGGACCAGGGGGGCCGAGCAGTACTTC | CSAPGTRGAEQYF